Described below is a single TCR beta chain sequence and its context. The antigen remains unidentified. The source of the sample is a study of STAT5B mutations in CD4+ large granular lymphocyte leukemia. Overall study findings and caveats: 8/27 top patient clones versus 2/35 control clones were TRBV06-family.

J lost 5 bases, V lost 8 bases, and 11 bases had no gene match. The CDR3 covers 16 residues. In germline, CDR1 is MNHEY, CDR2 SVGAGI. This was a survey-level run. Study processing details: Productive clonotypes were detectable down to 2.59 x 10-5 frequency. The assay was immunoSEQ multiplex PCR, and TCRdb's table has in-frame clones only and misses some. V and J calls and clone size come straight from that table; D and trimming were deduced from the DNA. This table holds some 40,000 clones, about four fifths found once. The chain carries TRBV6-5 and TRBJ2-5; TRBD2 matches 13 bases. The material sequenced was CD4+ T cells from blood buffy coats. This receptor was obtained from a human donor in good health. CDR3 sequence (DNA): TGTGCCAGCTGTTCCGGGACTAGCGGGATATGGGAGACCCAGTACTTC. Translating it yields CASCSGTSGIWETQYF.